This is a list of T cell receptor beta chains from one sample in a study of blood T cell repertoires in COVID-19. Produced via immunoSEQ multiplex PCR; TCRdb's table is partial and in-frame only. The sample yields 300,000 to 450,000 clones, 85% seen once. Specimen: peripheral blood. These receptors came from a woman between 18 and 29 years old with acute or convalescent COVID-19. Both conserved end residues are part of each CDR3. A D gene is named only where the DNA matches it firmly. Clone sizes are given selectively: once, few, many, or a class where the clone is expanded.

cdr3_aa: CASSATSYRDTDNEQFF; cdr3_nt: TGTGCCAGCAGCGCGACCTCGTACCGGGACACCGACAATGAGCAGTTCTTC; clone_size: NA; j_call: TRBJ2-1; d_call: NA; v_call: TRBV9
cdr3_aa: CASSLSGGNSYEQYF; cdr3_nt: TGTGCCAGCAGCCTAAGCGGGGGGAACTCCTACGAGCAGTACTTC; clone_size: NA; j_call: TRBJ2-7; d_call: TRBD2; v_call: TRBV9
cdr3_aa: CASSWTGSNNQPQHF; cdr3_nt: TGTGCCAGCAGCTGGACAGGAAGCAACAATCAGCCCCAGCATTTT; clone_size: few; j_call: TRBJ1-5; d_call: TRBD1; v_call: TRBV5-5
cdr3_aa: CSAISSYEQYF; cdr3_nt: TGCAGTGCTATATCTTCCTACGAGCAGTACTTC; clone_size: NA; j_call: TRBJ2-7; d_call: NA; v_call: TRBV20-1
cdr3_aa: CASSGAGRNIQYF; cdr3_nt: TGTGCCAGCAGTGGGGCGGGTAGAAACATTCAGTACTTC; clone_size: NA; j_call: TRBJ2-4; d_call: NA; v_call: TRBV2
cdr3_aa: CASSLYGQGENSPLHF; cdr3_nt: TGTGCCAGCAGCTTATATGGGCAGGGGGAAAATTCACCCCTCCACTTT; clone_size: NA; j_call: TRBJ1-6; d_call: TRBD1; v_call: TRBV11-2
cdr3_aa: CASSLGVGYTEAFF; cdr3_nt: TGTGCCAGCAGCTTAGGGGTCGGGTACACTGAAGCTTTCTTT; clone_size: NA; j_call: TRBJ1-1; d_call: NA; v_call: TRBV11-1
cdr3_aa: CASSYGQGVSEAFF; cdr3_nt: TGCGCCAGCAGCTACGGACAGGGGGTTTCTGAAGCTTTCTTT; clone_size: NA; j_call: TRBJ1-1; d_call: TRBD1; v_call: TRBV5-1
cdr3_aa: CASSLQREKLFF; cdr3_nt: TGTGCCAGCAGCCTCCAACGGGAAAAACTGTTTTTT; clone_size: NA; j_call: TRBJ1-4; d_call: NA; v_call: TRBV3-1/TRBV3-2
cdr3_aa: CSADDRGTDTQYF; cdr3_nt: TGCAGCGCAGACGACAGGGGGACAGATACGCAGTATTTT; clone_size: NA; j_call: TRBJ2-3; d_call: TRBD1; v_call: TRBV29-1
cdr3_aa: CASSKGQGAGEQYF; cdr3_nt: TGTGCCAGCAGTAAGGGACAGGGGGCTGGGGAGCAGTACTTC; clone_size: NA; j_call: TRBJ2-7; d_call: TRBD1; v_call: TRBV27
cdr3_aa: CASSQNLQGQPQHF; cdr3_nt: TGTGCCAGCAGCCAAAATCTGCAGGGGCAGCCCCAGCATTTT; clone_size: NA; j_call: TRBJ1-5; d_call: NA; v_call: TRBV14
cdr3_aa: CASSADRGNYGYTF; cdr3_nt: TGCGCCAGCAGCGCGGACAGGGGTAACTATGGCTACACCTTC; clone_size: NA; j_call: TRBJ1-2; d_call: TRBD1; v_call: TRBV5-1
cdr3_aa: CATSRDIEDGYTF; cdr3_nt: TGTGCCACCAGCAGAGATATAGAGGATGGCTACACCTTC; clone_size: NA; j_call: TRBJ1-2; d_call: NA; v_call: TRBV15
cdr3_aa: CASSRRVGNTEAFF; cdr3_nt: TGTGCCAGCAGTCGACGGGTTGGGAACACTGAAGCTTTCTTT; clone_size: NA; j_call: TRBJ1-1; d_call: NA; v_call: TRBV6-5
cdr3_aa: CASSNSARSGNTIYF; cdr3_nt: TGTGCCAGTAGTAACTCCGCACGCTCTGGAAACACCATATATTTT; clone_size: NA; j_call: TRBJ1-3; d_call: NA; v_call: TRBV19
cdr3_aa: CASSPDPGGNSPLHF; cdr3_nt: TGTGCCAGCAGCCCCGACCCGGGTGGCAATTCACCCCTCCACTTT; clone_size: NA; j_call: TRBJ1-6; d_call: NA; v_call: TRBV5-4
cdr3_aa: CASTLPRGAGEQYF; cdr3_nt: TGTGCCAGCACCCTCCCCCGGGGGGCAGGGGAGCAGTACTTC; clone_size: NA; j_call: TRBJ2-7; d_call: NA; v_call: TRBV27
cdr3_aa: CASSEFGQGYSNQPQHF; cdr3_nt: TGTGCCAGCAGCGAGTTCGGACAGGGCTATAGCAATCAGCCCCAGCATTTT; clone_size: NA; j_call: TRBJ1-5; d_call: TRBD1; v_call: TRBV27
cdr3_aa: CASSPEVVAGSSYEQYF; cdr3_nt: TGTGCCAGCAGCCCCGAAGTCGTAGCGGGGAGCTCCTACGAGCAGTACTTC; clone_size: NA; j_call: TRBJ2-7; d_call: TRBD2; v_call: TRBV5-6
cdr3_aa: CASSPHPGQGLFLSYEQYF; cdr3_nt: TGTGCCAGCAGCCCCCACCCGGGACAGGGGTTGTTCCTTTCCTACGAGCAGTACTTC; clone_size: NA; j_call: TRBJ2-7; d_call: TRBD1; v_call: TRBV3-1/TRBV3-2
cdr3_aa: CASTREGLSNTEAFF; cdr3_nt: TGTGCCAGCACCCGGGAGGGTCTCTCGAACACTGAAGCTTTCTTT; clone_size: NA; j_call: TRBJ1-1; d_call: NA; v_call: TRBV7-9
cdr3_aa: CASSPVAYGEGTDTQYF; cdr3_nt: TGTGCCAGCAGCCCCGTGGCTTATGGGGAGGGAACAGATACGCAGTATTTT; clone_size: once; j_call: TRBJ2-3; d_call: TRBD2; v_call: TRBV3-1/TRBV3-2
cdr3_aa: CASSLSAGAAGEQYF; cdr3_nt: TGTGCCAGCAGTCTATCAGCGGGGGCCGCTGGCGAGCAGTACTTC; clone_size: NA; j_call: TRBJ2-7; d_call: TRBD2; v_call: TRBV27
cdr3_aa: CASSYGLVETQYF; cdr3_nt: TGTGCCAGCAGTTACGGCTTGGTCGAGACCCAGTACTTC; clone_size: NA; j_call: TRBJ2-5; d_call: NA; v_call: TRBV6-5
cdr3_aa: CASSQGPGRDTQYF; cdr3_nt: TGCGCCAGCAGCCAAGGGCCAGGGAGGGATACGCAGTATTTT; clone_size: NA; j_call: TRBJ2-3; d_call: NA; v_call: TRBV4-1